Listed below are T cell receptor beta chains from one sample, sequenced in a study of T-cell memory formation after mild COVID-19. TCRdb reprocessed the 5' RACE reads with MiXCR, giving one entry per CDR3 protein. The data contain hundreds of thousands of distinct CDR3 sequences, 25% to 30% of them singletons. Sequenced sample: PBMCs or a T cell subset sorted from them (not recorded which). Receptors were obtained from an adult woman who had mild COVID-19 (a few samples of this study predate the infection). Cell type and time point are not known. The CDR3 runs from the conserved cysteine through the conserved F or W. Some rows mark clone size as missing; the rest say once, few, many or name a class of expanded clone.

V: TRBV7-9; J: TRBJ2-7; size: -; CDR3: CASSLAQGRGAYEQYF
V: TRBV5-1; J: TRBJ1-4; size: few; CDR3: CASSLGGGQRNEKLFF
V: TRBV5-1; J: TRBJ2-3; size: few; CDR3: CASSYAGQFTDTQYF
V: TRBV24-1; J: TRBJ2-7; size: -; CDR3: CATSVGTGRSYEQYF
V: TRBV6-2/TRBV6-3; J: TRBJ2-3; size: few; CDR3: CASIQRGSTDTQYF
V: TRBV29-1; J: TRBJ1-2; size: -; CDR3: CSVDRTGLYGYTF
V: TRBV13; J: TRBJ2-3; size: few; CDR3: CASSLGHRTDTQYF
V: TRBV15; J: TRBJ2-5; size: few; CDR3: CATSRGLAGPETQYF
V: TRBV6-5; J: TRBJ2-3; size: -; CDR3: CASRPTTGASTDTQYF
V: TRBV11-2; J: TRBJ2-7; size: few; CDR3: CASSPRGLGYEQYF
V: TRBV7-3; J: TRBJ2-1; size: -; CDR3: CASSPTSTHNEQFF
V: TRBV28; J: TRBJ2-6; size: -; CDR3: CASSTRPASGANVLTF
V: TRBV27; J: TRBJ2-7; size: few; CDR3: CASSEATGAIYEQYF
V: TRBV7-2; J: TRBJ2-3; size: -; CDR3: CASSLALRTDTQYF
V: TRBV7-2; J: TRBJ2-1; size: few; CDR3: CASSFPASGSSYNEQFF
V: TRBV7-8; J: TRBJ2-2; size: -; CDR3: CASSLVRHPGSTGELFF
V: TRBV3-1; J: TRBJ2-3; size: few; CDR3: CASSQDGLGGGRDSVYF
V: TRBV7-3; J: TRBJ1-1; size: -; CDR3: CASSPVGASEAFF
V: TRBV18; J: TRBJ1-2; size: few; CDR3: CASSPNPTGGHGYTF
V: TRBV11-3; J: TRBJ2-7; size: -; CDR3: CASSFDRDLPYEQYF
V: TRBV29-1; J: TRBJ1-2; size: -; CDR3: CSVNRGASYGYTF
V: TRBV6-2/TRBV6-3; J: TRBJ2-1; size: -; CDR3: CASRGAAQFF
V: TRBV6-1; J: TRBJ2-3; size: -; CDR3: CASSEAYGHFLGTDTQYF
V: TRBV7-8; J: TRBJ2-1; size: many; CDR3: CASSYPRRRGPYNEQFF
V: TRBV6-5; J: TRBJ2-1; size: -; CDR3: CASSYVGAGGPYEQFF
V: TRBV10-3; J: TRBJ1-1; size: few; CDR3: CAISESQDLNTEAFF
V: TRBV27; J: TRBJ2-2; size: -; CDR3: CASSTPWAGPGELFF
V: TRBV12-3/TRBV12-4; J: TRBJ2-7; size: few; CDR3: CASSPTGDYEQYF
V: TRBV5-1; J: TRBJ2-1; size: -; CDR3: CASSPMGARGNEQFF
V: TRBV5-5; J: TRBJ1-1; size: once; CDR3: CASSTPALSEAFF
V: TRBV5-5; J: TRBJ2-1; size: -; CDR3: CASSRRSGTEYYNEQFF
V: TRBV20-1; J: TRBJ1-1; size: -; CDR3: CSASRVGGRTEAFF
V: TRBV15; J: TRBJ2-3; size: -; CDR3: CATKSIADTQYF
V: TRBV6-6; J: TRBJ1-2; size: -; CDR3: CASSRLDRGLYGYTF
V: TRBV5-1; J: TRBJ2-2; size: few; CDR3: CASSLPGAGQRELFF
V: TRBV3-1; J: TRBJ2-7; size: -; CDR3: CASSQARTSGRYEQYF
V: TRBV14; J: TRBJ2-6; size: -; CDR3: CASSQQHSGANVLTF
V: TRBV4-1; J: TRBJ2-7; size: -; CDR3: CASSRRGQGTNEQYF
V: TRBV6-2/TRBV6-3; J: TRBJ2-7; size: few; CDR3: CASSRPGQGPYEQYF
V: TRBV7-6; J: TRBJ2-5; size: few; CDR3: CASSLSGGREQETQYF
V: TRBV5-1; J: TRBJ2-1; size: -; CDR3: CASSLVVSGGAIEQFF
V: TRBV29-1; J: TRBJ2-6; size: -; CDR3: CSVPGDRAGANVLTF
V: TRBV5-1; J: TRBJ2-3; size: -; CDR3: CASSLAGKSTDTQYF
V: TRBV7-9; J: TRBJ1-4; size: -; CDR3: CASSSLLGRRSEKLFF
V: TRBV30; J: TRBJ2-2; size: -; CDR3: CAWDEGNTGELFF
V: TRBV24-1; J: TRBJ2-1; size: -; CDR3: CATSDPRTQSINEQFF
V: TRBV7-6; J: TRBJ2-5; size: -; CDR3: CASSSMPGRETQYF
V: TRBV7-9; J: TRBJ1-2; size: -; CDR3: CASSLADATSYTF
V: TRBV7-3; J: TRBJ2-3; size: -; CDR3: CASSLDGQGGTDTQYF
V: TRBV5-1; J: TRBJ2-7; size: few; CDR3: CASSLGPVAYEQYF
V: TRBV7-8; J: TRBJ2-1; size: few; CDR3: CASSSTHYVLAGEQFF
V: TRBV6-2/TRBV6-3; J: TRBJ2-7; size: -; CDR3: CAISWPLGQYF
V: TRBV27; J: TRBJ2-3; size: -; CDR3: CASSFGLQGTDTQYF
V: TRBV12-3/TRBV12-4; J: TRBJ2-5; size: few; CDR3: CASSQGPNPETQYF
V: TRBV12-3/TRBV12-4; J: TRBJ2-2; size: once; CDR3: CASSLPRDRGTGELFF